The T cell receptor beta chain described here comes from a study of cytomegalovirus exposure and HLA in healthy donors. The CDR3 is 14 residues long. Germline trimming cut 8 bases from V and 5 bases from J; bases unmatched to any gene: 11. Germline V lookup: CDR1 MNHEY, CDR2 SVGAGI. This clone was detected once. The antigen is unknown. The primer mix had 60 Vbeta and 13 Jbeta primers. Generated by immunoSEQ multiplex PCR, the TCRdb table keeps only in-frame clones and is missing some. The sample shows 150,000 or so clones, 75% of them seen only once. Findings of the study overall: Indistinguishable V segments, including TRBV6-2 and TRBV6-3, were excluded. In vitro checks showed that a few CMV-associated chains really do target CMV antigens.

The sequence was obtained from a female donor in good health and CMV-seronegative. Sequencing was carried out using PBMCs. The rearrangement joins TRBV6-5 to TRBJ1-2; 7 bases agree with TRBD1. Written as DNA, the CDR3 is TGTGCCAGCCTTCGGAAGGGGGCAGGGTATGGCTACACCTTC. Translation: CASLRKGAGYGYTF.